This TCR beta chain was documented in a study of graft-versus-host responses after intestinal transplantation. Study-level information: All recipients were transplanted with multivisceral, liver-intestinal, or isolated intestinal grafts. Broader study findings: Some GvH clones appeared in ileal mucosa or blood before recipient bone marrow.

This clone has only one observation. Only in-frame clones appear in the TCRdb table, and some are missing; sequencing was by immunoSEQ multiplex PCR. The data contain about 18,000 clones, more than 30% of them seen just once; the ten biggest clones take up about 0.99%. Irradiated, violet-dye-labeled stimulators (roughly 200,000) were plated alongside roughly 200,000 CFSE-labeled responders. V shed 3 bases and J 8 bases; nucleotides not matched to a gene: 10. There are 16 residues in the CDR3. The germline V gene encodes CDR1 KGHSH and CDR2 LQKENI. This specimen was alloreactive CD4+ T cells from a mixed lymphocyte reaction culture, taken before intestinal transplant. Subset: CFSE-low proliferating T cells sorted from roughly 6-day pre-transplant mixed lymphocyte reaction (GvH or HvG direction). This TCR came from a human patient who received an intestinal transplant. This sequence joins TRBV18 and TRBJ1-6, with 7 bases fitting TRBD1. Here the CDR3 DNA reads TGTGCCAGCTCACCTAAGGTTCAGGGGGTATATTCACCCCTCCACTTT. It encodes CASSPKVQGVYSPLHF.